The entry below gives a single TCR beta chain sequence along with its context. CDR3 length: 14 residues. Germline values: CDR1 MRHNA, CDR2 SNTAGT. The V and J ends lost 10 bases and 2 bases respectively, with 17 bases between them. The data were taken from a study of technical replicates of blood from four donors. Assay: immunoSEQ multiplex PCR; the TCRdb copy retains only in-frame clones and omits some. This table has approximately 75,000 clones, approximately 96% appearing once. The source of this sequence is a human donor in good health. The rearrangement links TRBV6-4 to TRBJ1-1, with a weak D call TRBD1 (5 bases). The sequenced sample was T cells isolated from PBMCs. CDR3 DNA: TGTGCCATCATATCGAGCGGGGCTAACACTGAAGCTTTCTTT. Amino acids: CAIISSGANTEAFF.